The 26 T cell receptor beta chains listed next were all sequenced from one sample in a study of tumor and adjacent non-tumor tissue in lung cancer (dated by TCRdb to the late 2010s). RNA was extracted from bulk unsorted tissue and checked for quality with a NanoDrop ND-1000 and an Agilent 2100. Library method: multiplex PCR. Sequenced on an Illumina HiSeq 2500. Following protocols modified from ARM-PCR, the researchers constructed TCRbeta libraries through three rounds of nested PCR with primers (Table S4). TCRdb reprocessed the public reads (quality trimming at Q25 with fastp, clone calling with MiXCR) and kept in-frame beta chains. CDR3 protein duplicates are merged, each entry listing the most common genes and DNA. Counted in this sample were 60,000 to 85,000 distinct CDR3 sequences; 73% of them appeared once. The top ten clonotypes cover 28% of the sample. The source material was lung tumor tissue. The receptors derive from a man in his sixties with non-small cell lung cancer.

Notes on this clonotype: The CDR3 end shows no conserved phenylalanine or tryptophan, and so a read error is likely. This chain joins TRBV6-6 and TRBJ2-7; D is undetermined. This CDR3 is 14 amino acids long. Germline loops: CDR1 MNHNY, CDR2 SVGAGI (reference sequence). CDR3 bases: TGTGCCAGTAGTTCCAGTCCGAAAGGTTACGGGCAGTACTAC. The encoded protein is CASSSSPKGYGQYY.

About this clonotype: An end of the junction differs from the germline gene, which may be a read error. The chain recombines TRBV6-5 with TRBJ1-6; D not resolved. This CDR3 comprises 14 residues. The germline V gene has CDR1 MNHEY and CDR2 SVGAGI. The CDR3 loop is CVSSYLGEASPLHF. The CDR3 DNA sequence: TGTGTCAGCAGTTATTTGGGTGAGGCTTCACCCCTCCACTTT.

The chain is built from TRBV20-1 and TRBJ1-1; D ambiguous. Germline CDR1 DFQATT, CDR2 SNEGSKA (reference sequence). V was pared by 3 bases and J by 4 bases, with 12 bases between. This CDR3 region has 13 residues. As DNA, the CDR3 is TGCAGTGCTAGTTGGGGAAGAGGCACTGAAGCTTTCTTT. Amino acid sequence: CSASWGRGTEAFF.

This clonotype was seen more than once but under ten times. This may be a read error, as it is one base from a much larger clone. The chain joins TRBV5-6 to TRBJ2-1, with 7 bases lining up with TRBD2. This CDR3 comprises 15 residues. V dropped 4 bases and J dropped 9; count of bases not matched to a gene: 13. Germline V gene sequence: CDR1 SGHDT, CDR2 YYEEEE. The CDR3 sequence is CASSQLARGLGEQFF. CDR3 coding DNA: TGTGCCAGCAGCCAACTAGCGAGAGGGCTAGGTGAGCAGTTCTTC.

As to this clonotype: One end of the junction does not line up with germline, which may come from a read error. The chain couples TRBV29-1 to TRBJ2-3; D is perhaps TRBD2 (6 bases). Germline assignment: CDR1 SQVTM and CDR2 ANQGSEA. The CDR3 sequence is 14 residues long. CDR3: CSAERGSGTDSQYF. DNA of the CDR3: TGCAGCGCTGAACGGGGGTCAGGCACAGATTCGCAGTATTTT.

This chain connects TRBV6-5 to TRBJ2-2; D is tentatively TRBD1 or TRBD2 (5 bases each). The CDR3 spans 15 residues. V was pared by 6 bases and J by 4 bases, with 15 bases between. CDR1 is MNHEY and CDR2 is SVGAGI in the germline V gene. This CDR3 reads CASSLRGSRTGELFF. DNA of the CDR3: TGTGCCAGCAGCCTGAGGGGATCGCGCACCGGGGAGCTGTTTTTT.

In its sample, this clonotype was seen once. A clone one base away is much larger, so this may be a read error. V is TRBV6-5 and J is TRBJ1-1, with D maybe TRBD1 (5 bases). The CDR3 spans 14 residues. Per germline, CDR1 MNHEY and CDR2 SVGAGI. CDR3 amino acids: CATQRGSSNTEAYF. The CDR3 DNA is TGTGCCACACAGAGGGGATCCTCGAACACTGAAGCTTACTTT.

With regard to this clonotype: At one boundary the junction diverges from the germline segment, which might be a read error. The CDR3 nucleotides read TGCAGTGTTAAGGCGGCCTCTAAAGAAAAACTGTTTTTC. This sequence encodes CSVKAASKEKLFF. The chain links TRBV20-1 to TRBJ1-4; no clear D. The germline gives CDR1 DFQATT, CDR2 SNEGSKA (reference sequence). CDR3 size: 13 residues.

By frequency in the sample, this clonotype is medium-sized. The chain carries TRBV6-6 and TRBJ1-5, with D possibly matching TRBD1 (6 bases). CDR1 and CDR2 from the germline V gene are MNHNY and SVGAGI (reference sequence). This CDR3 is 16 amino acids long. The V end was cut by 2 bases, the J end by 0 bases, with 11 bases between. This CDR3 is CASSYRGGASNQPQHF. CDR3 in DNA: TGTGCCAGCAGTTACCGTGGGGGGGCTAGCAATCAGCCCCAGCATTTT.

By share, this clonotype ranks as medium-sized. This chain joins TRBV29-1 and TRBJ2-3; a weak D match, TRBD1 (6 bases). V dropped 7 bases and J dropped 9 bases, with 17 bases sitting between them. The V gene's germline CDR1 is SQVTM and CDR2 ANQGSEA. The CDR3 is 12 residues long. The CDR3 reads CSALDRSVTQYF. The CDR3 DNA is TGCAGCGCTCTGGACAGATCGGTCACGCAGTATTTT.

V is TRBV21-1 and J is TRBJ1-1. TRBV21-1 is assigned pseudogene status. CDR3 length: 15 residues. DNA for the CDR3: TGTGCCAGCAGCTCCATCGTAGCTCGGGACACTGAAGCTTTCTTT. Encoded protein: CASSSIVARDTEAFF.

This clonotype was seen repeatedly, ten times or more. CDR3 amino acids: CAWSSPGLMNTEAFF. CDR3 in DNA: TGTGCCTGGAGTTCGCCGGGACTGATGAACACTGAAGCTTTCTTT. The gene calls are TRBV30 and TRBJ1-1; a possible D gene is TRBD1 (5 bases). With 2 bases removed from V and 0 bases from J, the gap between germline ends came to 13 bases. Germline V gene lookup returns CDR1 GTSNPN and CDR2 SVGIG (reference sequence). The CDR3 runs to 15 residues. The full variable domain, its missing parts supplied by reference TRBV30 and TRBJ1-1, is SQTIHQWPATLVQPVGSPLSLECTVEGTSNPNLYWYRQAAGRGLQLLFYSVGIGQISSEVPQNLSASRPQDRQFILSSKKLLLSDSGFYLCAWSSPGLMNTEAFFGQGTRLTVV.

Details on this clonotype: A much larger clone lies one base from this, so it may be a read error. The chain carries TRBV13 and TRBJ2-3; weak D call: TRBD2 (6 bases). The CDR3 extends over 16 amino acids. The germline V gene encodes CDR1 PRHDT and CDR2 FYEKMQ (reference sequence). CDR3: CASSLGSSRGSDTQFF. The CDR3 region has the DNA TGTGCCAGCAGCTTAGGATCATCCCGGGGGTCAGATACGCAGTTTTTT.

The rearrangement joins TRBV5-4 to TRBJ2-2; 13 nucleotides line up with TRBD2. Unmatched junction bases numbered 4, after V lost 5 bases and J lost 6 bases. This CDR3 is built from 15 residues. Germline V gene sequence: CDR1 SGHNT, CDR2 YYREEE (reference sequence). The CDR3: CASSSGLAGAGELFF. The CDR3 DNA reads TGTGCCAGCAGTTCCGGACTAGCGGGAGCCGGGGAGCTGTTTTTT.

Regarding this clonotype: Lacking the conserved final phenylalanine or tryptophan, this CDR3 likely reflects a read error. CDR3 in DNA: TGCAGTGCTAGGAAGGGACAGGGATTCGGCTACACCTTA. Protein sequence: CSARKGQGFGYTL. The rearrangement uses TRBV20-1 and TRBJ1-2; 9 bases align to TRBD1. V was pared by 3 bases and J by 8 bases, with 7 bases of the junction left unmatched. The germline V gene encodes CDR1 DFQATT and CDR2 SNEGSKA (reference sequence). The length of the CDR3 is 13 residues.

Note on this clonotype: A read error is likely, as this CDR3 ends without the conserved phenylalanine or tryptophan. The limits of the CDR3 on the DNA are not certain, so only TCRdb's listed CDR3 is given. This rearrangement joins TRBV20-1 to TRBJ2-7; whether TRBD2, the table's D call, matches the DNA was not checked. Germline CDR1 DFQATT, CDR2 SNEGSKA (reference sequence). Including both end residues, the CDR3 is 15 amino acids long. CDR3 in amino acids: CSAAGTSGASYEHYS.

V usage is TRBV20-1 and J usage is TRBJ1-5; tentatively, D is TRBD1 or TRBD2 (5 bases each). Matching the DNA end better, TRBJ2-3 makes the J call doubtful. Germline V gene sequence: CDR1 DFQATT, CDR2 SNEGSKA (reference sequence). This CDR3 comprises 14 residues. CDR3 sequence (DNA): TGCAGTGTGTCTTCCGGGACGGGCCATCAGCCCCAGTATTTT. It is translated as CSVSSGTGHQPQYF.

Notes on this clonotype: Mismatch with germline at one junction end may stem from a read error. The chain is built from TRBV6-5 and TRBJ2-3, with a possible D match to TRBD1 (6 bases). Germline loops: CDR1 MNHEY, CDR2 SVGAGI. This CDR3 spans 13 amino acids. In DNA form, the CDR3 reads TGTGCCAACAGGCACAGGGTAACAGATATGCAGTATTTT. The encoded protein is CANRHRVTDMQYF.

The chain links TRBV5-6 to TRBJ2-7, with 10 bases fitting TRBD2. This CDR3 contains 15 residues. J was trimmed by 5 bases and V by 3 bases; bases with no gene match: 8. Germline V gene lookup returns CDR1 SGHDT and CDR2 YYEEEE. The CDR3 sequence: CASSSIAGGSHEQYF. The DNA for the CDR3 is TGTGCCAGCAGCTCTATAGCGGGAGGATCCCACGAGCAGTACTTC.

Of note for this clonotype: The junction departs from the called germline gene at one end, perhaps through a read error. The chain is built from TRBV29-1 and TRBJ2-1, with D perhaps TRBD1 or TRBD2 (5 bases each). CDR3 length: 12 residues. Per the germline V gene, CDR1 is SQVTM and CDR2 is ANQGSEA. CDR3 in DNA: TGCAGCGTTAACAGGCAGATCGGGGAGCAGATCTTC. Translation gives CSVNRQIGEQIF.

On this clonotype: One end of the junction varies from germline; a read error may be responsible. The J gene is TRBJ2-3, the V gene TRBV6-6, with D possibly being TRBD2 (5 bases). The CDR3 is 16 residues long. The germline gives CDR1 MNHNY, CDR2 SVGAGI (reference sequence). The CDR3 DNA is TGTGCCAGCAGTTCCACGTCTAACGGGCTCGGGGATACGCAATATTTT. It encodes CASSSTSNGLGDTQYF.

Concerning this clonotype itself: A read error may account for a junction end that differs from germline. The rearrangement joins TRBV10-2 to TRBJ2-5; 7 positions agree with TRBD1. Looked up from germline, CDR1 is WSHSY and CDR2 is SAAADI. CDR3 size: 14 residues. CDR3 in amino acids: CARKSGQATATQYF. In DNA, the CDR3 is TGTGCCAGGAAATCCGGACAGGCGACTGCGACCCAGTACTTC.

In its sample, this clonotype was seen many times. The J gene is TRBJ2-1, the V gene TRBV20-1; a weak D match, TRBD1 (6 bases). The CDR3 extends over 13 amino acids. V was shortened by 5 bases and J by 0 bases, with 8 bases between the two germline ends. From germline, CDR1 is DFQATT and CDR2 SNEGSKA (reference sequence). The CDR3 protein is CSAQTGSYNEQFF. The CDR3 region has the DNA TGCAGTGCTCAGACAGGCTCCTACAATGAGCAGTTCTTC.

This clonotype was seen many times. The rearrangement joins TRBV28 to TRBJ1-6; possible D gene TRBD1, 5 bases. From germline, CDR1 is MDHEN and CDR2 SYDVKM. V shed 4 bases and J shed 12 bases, with 22 bases lying between them. The CDR3 runs 16 residues. As DNA, the CDR3 is TGTGCCAGCAGTTGGGGGGGTAGACCAACCGAGGAACCCCTCCACTTT. This encodes CASSWGGRPTEEPLHF.

Turning to this clonotype: Without the conserved terminal phenylalanine or tryptophan, this CDR3 likely stems from a read error. This chain joins TRBV20-1 and TRBJ2-2; TRBD2 agrees at 9 bases. The trim removed 4 bases at V and 5 bases at J, leaving 11 bases unmatched. Germline assignment: CDR1 DFQATT and CDR2 SNEGSKA (reference sequence). The CDR3 is 16 residues long. CDR3 nucleotide sequence: TGCAGTGCTACTTTAGCGGGAGAGCCGGAAACCGGGGAGCTGTTTCTT. It encodes CSATLAGEPETGELFL.

Regarding this clonotype: At one of its ends the junction is not consistent with the germline gene, which may arise from a read error. The genes are TRBV20-1 and TRBJ2-1, with D perhaps matching TRBD2 (6 bases). Germline CDR1 and CDR2: DFQATT and SNEGSKA (reference sequence). This CDR3 has 11 amino acids. The CDR3 region is CNASMGGEQFF. The CDR3 bases are TGTAATGCTAGTATGGGGGGTGAGCAGTTCTTC.